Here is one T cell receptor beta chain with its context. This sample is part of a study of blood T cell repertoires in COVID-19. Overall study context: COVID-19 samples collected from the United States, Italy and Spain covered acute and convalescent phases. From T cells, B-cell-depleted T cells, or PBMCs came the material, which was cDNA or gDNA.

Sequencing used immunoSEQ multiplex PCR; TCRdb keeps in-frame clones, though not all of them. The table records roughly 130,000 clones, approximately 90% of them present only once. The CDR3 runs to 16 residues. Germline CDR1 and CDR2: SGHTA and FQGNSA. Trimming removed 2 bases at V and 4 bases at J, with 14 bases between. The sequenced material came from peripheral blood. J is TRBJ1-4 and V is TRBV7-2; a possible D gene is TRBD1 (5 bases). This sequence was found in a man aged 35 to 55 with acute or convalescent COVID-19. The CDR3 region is CASSLMGLRLNEKLFF. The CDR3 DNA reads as TGTGCCAGCAGCTTAATGGGACTCCGGCTTAATGAAAAACTGTTTTTT.